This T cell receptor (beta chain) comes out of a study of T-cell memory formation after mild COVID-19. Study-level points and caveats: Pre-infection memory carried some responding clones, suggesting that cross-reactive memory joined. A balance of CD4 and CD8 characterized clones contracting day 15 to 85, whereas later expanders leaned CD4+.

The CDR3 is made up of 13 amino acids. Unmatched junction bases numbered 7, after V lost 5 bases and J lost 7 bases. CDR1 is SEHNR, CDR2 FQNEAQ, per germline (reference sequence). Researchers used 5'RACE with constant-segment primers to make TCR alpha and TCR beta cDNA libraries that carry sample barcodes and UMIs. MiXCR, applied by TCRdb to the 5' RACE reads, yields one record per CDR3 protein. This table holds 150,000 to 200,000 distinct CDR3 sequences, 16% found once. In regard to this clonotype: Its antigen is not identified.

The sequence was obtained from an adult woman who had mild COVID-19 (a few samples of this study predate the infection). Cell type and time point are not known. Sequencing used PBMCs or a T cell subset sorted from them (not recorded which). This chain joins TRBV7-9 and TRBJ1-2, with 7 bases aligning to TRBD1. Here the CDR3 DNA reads TGTGCCAGCAGCCGAGGACAGGCTGGTGGCTACACCTTC. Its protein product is CASSRGQAGGYTF.